The 19 T cell receptor beta chains listed next were all sequenced from one sample in a study of OX40 agonist ivuxolimab in advanced cancers. Using immunoSEQ multiplex PCR, the repertoire was profiled, and TCRdb retains in-frame clones only, with some absent. This sample has over 75,000 clones; just over 90% occur once, and the top ten carry under 0.35%. Sample: CD4+ or CD8+ T cells sorted from blood, taken in a trial of the OX40 agonist ivuxolimab. The receptor source for this set is an adult with an advanced solid tumor such as melanoma, head and neck, liver or kidney cancer.

This clone was found a few times. The chain carries TRBV11-2 and TRBJ2-7, with D unresolved. CDR3 length equals 14 residues. CDR1 and CDR2 (germline): SGHAT, FQNNGV. The germline V and J ends were trimmed by 3 bases and 5 bases, with 14 bases remaining between them. The CDR3 loop is CASSLTTPPDEQYF. In DNA form, the CDR3 reads TGTGCCAGCAGCTTGACCACCCCACCCGACGAGCAGTACTTC.

In this sample, this clone turned up once. The chain combines TRBV28 with TRBJ2-2; 9 nucleotides agree with TRBD1. V lost 7 bases, J lost 6 bases, and 9 bases stayed unmatched. Germline values: CDR1 MDHEN, CDR2 SYDVKM. The CDR3 covers 15 residues. CDR3 in DNA: TGTGCCAGCAAACCGGGACAGGGCAGCTCCGGGGAGCTGTTTTTT. Translating gives CASKPGQGSSGELFF.

The chain has TRBV7-9 and TRBJ1-1; D is possibly TRBD1 (6 bases). Per the germline V gene, CDR1 is SEHNR and CDR2 is FQNEAQ (reference sequence). Deletions cut 5 bases from V and 4 bases from J, with 14 bases between. The CDR3 loop spans 14 amino acids. CDR3 residues: CASSAQGFGTEAFF. DNA of the CDR3: TGTGCCAGCAGCGCACAGGGTTTTGGCACTGAAGCTTTCTTT.

This clone has only one observation. This chain links TRBV28 with TRBJ2-7; TRBD2 is a possible D gene (5 bases). The CDR3 loop spans 15 amino acids. V was clipped by 4 bases and J by 9 bases, with 22 bases between them. The germline V gene encodes CDR1 MDHEN and CDR2 SYDVKM. The CDR3: CASSSLGGGAIWQYF. In nucleotides, the CDR3 is TGTGCCAGCAGTTCTTTGGGCGGAGGCGCAATTTGGCAGTACTTC.

This clone has a single count. The rearrangement links TRBV7-2 to TRBJ2-3; D might be TRBD2 (6 bases). Germline CDR1 SGHTA, CDR2 FQGNSA. The CDR3 length is 11 residues. Trimming left V 5 bases short and J 8 bases short, with 8 bases between. The CDR3 region has the DNA TGTGCCAGCAGCGTCGGGGGTACGCAGTATTTT. Its translation: CASSVGGTQYF.

This chain joins TRBV2 and TRBJ2-5, with D perhaps assigned TRBD1 or TRBD2 (7 bases each). Deletions cut 4 bases from V and 7 bases from J, with 13 bases between. CDR1 and CDR2 from the germline V gene are SNHLY and FYNNEI. There are 13 residues in the CDR3. The CDR3: CASSGDREGTQYF. The CDR3 bases are TGTGCCAGCAGTGGAGACAGGGAGGGGACCCAGTACTTC. The full variable domain, completed using reference TRBV2 and TRBJ2-5, is EPEVTQTPSHQVTQMGQEVILRCVPISNHLYFYWYRQILGQKVEFLVSFYNNEISEKSEIFDDQFSVERPDGSNFTLKIRSTKLEDSAMYFCASSGDREGTQYFGPGTRLLVL.

A single count supports this clone. This rearrangement joins TRBV5-4 to TRBJ1-1, with a weak D call TRBD1 (6 bases). V was cut by 0 bases and J by 5 bases, with 14 bases left in between. CDR3 length: 15 residues. Germline CDR1 and CDR2: SGHNT and YYREEE (reference sequence). Here the CDR3 DNA reads TGTGCCAGCAGCTTGGGACAGGCTGGGGTTACTGAAGCTTTCTTT. Its translation: CASSLGQAGVTEAFF.

Concerning this clone itself: One end of the junction fails to match germline, which may point to a read error. The chain employs TRBV14 and TRBJ2-3; maybe TRBD2 (5 bases). This CDR3 is built from 14 residues. Germline CDR1 is SGHDN and CDR2 is FVKESK. CDR3 nucleotide sequence: TGTGCCAGCAGCCAACGGGGTGGCACAGATGCGCAGTATTTT. It yields the protein CASSQRGGTDAQYF.

The rearrangement links TRBV7-9 to TRBJ2-1; D is undetermined. The V and J ends lost 5 bases and 0 bases respectively, with 8 bases between them. This CDR3 comprises 14 residues. Germline CDR1 is SEHNR and CDR2 is FQNEAQ (reference sequence). The CDR3 coding sequence is TGTGCCAGCAGCCCCTCCTTCTCCTACAATGAGCAGTTCTTC. As protein: CASSPSFSYNEQFF.

The rearrangement uses TRBV15 and TRBJ2-7; TRBD1 matches at 10 bases. The V gene's germline CDR1 is LNHNV and CDR2 YYDKDF (reference sequence). The CDR3 length is 15 residues. V dropped 5 bases and J dropped 2; count of bases not matched to a gene: 6. CDR3: CATSVTGTGAYEQYF. CDR3 in DNA: TGTGCCACCAGCGTAACCGGGACAGGGGCCTACGAGCAGTACTTC.

The chain couples TRBV4-1 to TRBJ1-4, with TRBD1 as a possible D gene (6 bases). Germline loops: CDR1 MGHRA, CDR2 YSYEKL. V dropped 3 bases and J dropped 8 bases, with 22 bases sitting between them. This CDR3 has 17 residues. The CDR3 region is CASSQGAGESGLEKLFF. CDR3 DNA: TGCGCCAGCAGCCAGGGGGCAGGGGAGTCTGGTCTGGAAAAACTGTTTTTT.

The chain employs TRBV19 and TRBJ2-7; D is ambiguous. Germline CDR1 is LNHDA and CDR2 is SQIVND (reference sequence). The CDR3 loop spans 16 amino acids. Trimming removed 5 bases at V and 3 bases at J, with 20 bases between. The CDR3 here is CASSPYPAELDYEQYF. The CDR3 DNA follows: TGTGCCAGTAGTCCATACCCCGCGGAGCTTGACTACGAGCAGTACTTC.

V gene TRBV7-2 combines with J gene TRBJ2-6; D perhaps matches TRBD1 (6 bases). The V end was cut by 4 bases, the J end by 0 bases, with 10 bases between. Per germline, CDR1 SGHTA and CDR2 FQGNSA. CDR3 size: 16 residues. CDR3 amino acids: CASSSGHNSGANVLTF. The CDR3 coding sequence is TGTGCCAGCAGCTCGGGACACAACTCTGGGGCCAACGTCCTGACTTTC.

The chain recombines TRBV5-1 with TRBJ2-7; 9 bases fit TRBD2. CDR1 is SGHRS, CDR2 YFSETQ, per germline. The CDR3 spans 15 residues. The trim removed 1 base at V and 2 bases at J, leaving 4 bases unmatched. The CDR3 loop reads CASSLMASGTYEQYF. DNA of the CDR3: TGCGCCAGCAGCTTGATGGCTAGCGGGACCTACGAGCAGTACTTC.

V usage is TRBV10-3 and J usage is TRBJ1-4, with D possibly TRBD1 on 6 matching bases. The CDR3 loop spans 15 amino acids. Germline CDR1 is ENHRY and CDR2 is SYGVKD. V shed 2 bases and J shed 3 bases, with 10 bases lying between them. The CDR3 bases are TGTGCCATCAGTGAGAGGGGGGATTCTAATGAAAAACTGTTTTTT. Protein product: CAISERGDSNEKLFF.

The chain employs TRBV6-5 and TRBJ2-5; the D gene could be TRBD1 or TRBD2 (5 bases each). In germline, CDR1 is MNHEY, CDR2 SVGAGI. V lost 6 bases to trimming and J lost 5 bases, with 13 bases between them. The CDR3 contains 13 residues. CDR3 region: CASRAGSLETQYF. The CDR3 DNA follows: TGTGCCAGCAGAGCAGGGAGCTTGGAGACCCAGTACTTC.

The chain joins TRBV29-1 to TRBJ2-7, with D tentatively TRBD1 or TRBD2 (5 bases each). The germline gives CDR1 SQVTM, CDR2 ANQGSEA. The CDR3 sequence is 12 residues long. The V end was cut by 6 bases, the J end by 2 bases, with 11 bases between. This CDR3 is CSVVRGAYEQYF. The CDR3 bases are TGCAGCGTCGTGAGGGGTGCCTACGAGCAGTACTTC.

The V gene is TRBV5-1, the J gene TRBJ1-2; D is unclear. Germline assignment: CDR1 SGHRS and CDR2 YFSETQ. The CDR3 runs to 12 residues. V was clipped by 4 bases and J by 5 bases, with 9 bases between them. CDR3: CASSRTPYGYTF. The DNA of the CDR3 is TGCGCCAGCAGCCGTACGCCGTATGGCTACACCTTC.

The CDR3 reads CASRGTNEKLFF. DNA for the CDR3: TGTGCCAGCAGGGGAACTAATGAAAAACTGTTTTTT. This rearrangement joins TRBV6-5 to TRBJ1-4; D is unresolved. Per germline, CDR1 MNHEY and CDR2 SVGAGI. The CDR3 consists of 12 residues. V shed 6 bases and J shed 1 base, with 3 bases lying between them.